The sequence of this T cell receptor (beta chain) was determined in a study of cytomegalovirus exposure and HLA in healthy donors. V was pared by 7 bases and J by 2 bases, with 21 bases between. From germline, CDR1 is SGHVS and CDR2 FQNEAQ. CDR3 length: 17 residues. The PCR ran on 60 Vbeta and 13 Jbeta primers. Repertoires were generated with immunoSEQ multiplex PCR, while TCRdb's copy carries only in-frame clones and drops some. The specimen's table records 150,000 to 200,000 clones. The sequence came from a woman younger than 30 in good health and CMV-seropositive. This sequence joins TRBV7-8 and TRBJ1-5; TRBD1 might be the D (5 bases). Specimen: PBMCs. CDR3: CASTRRGSGVGNQPQHF. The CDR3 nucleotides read TGTGCCAGCACGAGACGGGGGTCGGGGGTCGGCAATCAGCCCCAGCATTTT.